The next 25 T cell receptor beta chains were all read from a single sample in a study of blood T cell repertoires in COVID-19. Clones were read by immunoSEQ multiplex PCR, and TCRdb kept only the in-frame ones, dropping some. The sample contains 140,000 to 150,000 clones, about 90% of which appear only once. The source material was peripheral blood. Source of these receptors: a woman in her fifties or sixties with acute or convalescent COVID-19.

V is TRBV7-2 and J is TRBJ1-1; 9 bases are shared with TRBD1. The V segment lost 5 bases and the J segment 11 bases; nucleotides outside the gene matches: 6. Germline lookup yields CDR1 SGHTA and CDR2 FQGNSA. This CDR3 contains 12 residues. The CDR3 bases are TGTGCCAGCAGCCTGAGCGACAGGGGGGCTTTCTTT. Encoded protein: CASSLSDRGAFF.

The CDR3 protein is CASSQYEKSGNTIYF. CDR3 sequence (DNA): TGCGCCAGCAGCCAATATGAGAAGTCCGGAAACACCATATATTTT. The V and J genes are TRBV4-1 and TRBJ1-3; D is uncertain. This CDR3 spans 15 amino acids. The V end lost 2 bases, the J end lost 4 bases, and 12 bases lay between the germline ends. Germline CDR1 and CDR2: MGHRA and YSYEKL.

V gene TRBV9 combines with J gene TRBJ2-1, with D perhaps matching TRBD2 (6 bases). In germline, CDR1 is SGDLS, CDR2 YYNGEE. Trimming removed 1 base from V and 0 bases from J, with 17 bases in between. The CDR3 extends over 18 amino acids. The CDR3 DNA reads TGTGCCAGCAGCGTAAGGGGTAGCGGAGGGCACTCCTACAATGAGCAGTTCTTC. It specifies CASSVRGSGGHSYNEQFF.

This clone was counted once. The V gene is TRBV10-3, the J gene TRBJ1-5; D may be TRBD1 (5 bases). Germline V gene data show CDR1 as ENHRY and CDR2 as SYGVKD. Trimming took off 7 bases at V and 4 bases at J, with 11 bases between the two ends. This CDR3 comprises 13 residues. CDR3 coding DNA: TGTGCCATCACTCCAGGGCTAAATCAGCCCCAGCATTTT. Protein: CAITPGLNQPQHF.

V usage is TRBV11-3 and J usage is TRBJ1-2; D is ambiguous. The ends were cut back, 5 bases at V and 7 bases at J, with 2 bases in the middle. CDR3 size: 9 residues. The V gene's germline CDR1 is SGHNT and CDR2 YENEEA. In DNA form, the CDR3 reads TGTGCCAGCAGCCTTGGCTACACCTTC. Its translation: CASSLGYTF.

The genes are TRBV29-1 and TRBJ1-5; TRBD1 matches at 7 bases. The germline gives CDR1 SQVTM, CDR2 ANQGSEA. V trimming: 5 bases; J trimming: 4 bases; junction bases outside the gene matches: 8. This CDR3 spans 14 amino acids. CDR3 DNA sequence: TGCAGCGTTTCTGTACAGGGGACTAATCAGCCCCAGCATTTT. It encodes CSVSVQGTNQPQHF.

J is TRBJ1-3 and V is TRBV5-1; TRBD1 might be the D (5 bases). CDR1 and CDR2 (germline): SGHRS, YFSETQ. The CDR3 sequence is 16 residues long. The V end lost 4 bases, the J end lost 0 bases, and 14 bases lay between the germline ends. DNA for the CDR3: TGCGCCAGCAGCCCGACAGTTTCCCCCTCTGGAAACACCATATATTTT. Its translation is CASSPTVSPSGNTIYF.

In this sample, this clone turned up a few times. The genes are TRBV19 and TRBJ1-1, with TRBD1 matching 8 bases. This CDR3 spans 13 amino acids. Germline trimming cut 5 bases from V and 4 bases from J; bases unmatched to any gene: 3. Germline V gives CDR1 LNHDA, CDR2 SQIVND (reference sequence). CDR3 in amino acids: CASSQGAATEAFF. CDR3 coding DNA: TGTGCCAGTAGTCAGGGGGCGGCCACTGAAGCTTTCTTT.

This clone was recorded once. DNA of the CDR3: TGTGCCAGCTCACCACCGGGCAGGGCCGATGAGCAGTTCTTC. Translation: CASSPPGRADEQFF. The gene calls are TRBV18 and TRBJ2-1, with a weak D call TRBD1 (5 bases). CDR1 KGHSH and CDR2 LQKENI come from the germline V gene. V was trimmed by 0 bases and J by 8 bases, leaving 11 bases between them. CDR3 length: 14 residues.

The chain uses TRBV10-3 and TRBJ2-7; TRBD2 matches at 7 bases. Germline V gives CDR1 ENHRY, CDR2 SYGVKD. CDR3 length: 16 residues. The junction had 12 bases not matched to a gene; V was cut back by 0 bases and J by 7 bases. The CDR3 loop is CAISESTGLGLREQYF. The CDR3 nucleotides read TGTGCCATCAGTGAGTCGACTGGACTAGGCCTCCGGGAGCAGTACTTC.

The J gene is TRBJ2-3, the V gene TRBV28; the match to TRBD2 covers 11 bases. Germline lookup yields CDR1 MDHEN and CDR2 SYDVKM. V dropped 2 bases and J dropped 9; count of bases not matched to a gene: 10. The CDR3 sequence is 16 residues long. The CDR3 loop reads CASSLGLAGGRETQYF. CDR3 sequence (DNA): TGTGCCAGCAGTTTAGGGCTAGCGGGGGGAAGGGAAACGCAGTATTTT. Drawing the rest from reference TRBV28 and TRBJ2-3, the complete variable domain is DVKVTQSSRYLVKRTGEKVFLECVQDMDHENMFWYRQDPGLGLRLIYFSYDVKMKEKGDIPEGYSVSREKKERFSLILESASTNQTSMYLCASSLGLAGGRETQYFGPGTRLTVL.

This chain links TRBV2 with TRBJ1-1; D possibly corresponds to TRBD1 (5 bases). The CDR3 is 14 residues long. From germline, CDR1 is SNHLY and CDR2 FYNNEI. V was clipped by 8 bases and J by 0 bases, with 13 bases between them. Here the CDR3 reads CASGYRRLNTEAFF. CDR3 DNA: TGTGCCAGCGGATACAGGAGACTGAACACTGAAGCTTTCTTT.

The rearrangement links TRBV5-1 to TRBJ1-4; D may be TRBD1 (6 bases). The V end lost 3 bases, the J end lost 5 bases, and 11 bases lay between the germline ends. This CDR3 comprises 14 residues. CDR1 and CDR2 from the germline V gene are SGHRS and YFSETQ. CDR3 sequence reads: CASSSQGLNEKLFF. The CDR3 DNA follows: TGCGCCAGCAGCTCACAGGGCTTAAATGAAAAACTGTTTTTT.

The rearrangement links TRBV9 to TRBJ2-1, with TRBD2 matching over 11 bases. The trim removed 4 bases at V and 8 bases at J, leaving 20 bases unmatched. Germline loops: CDR1 SGDLS, CDR2 YYNGEE. CDR3 length: 19 residues. CDR3 nucleotides: TGTGCCAGCAGCCCGGGAGGTCCCGCCGGGCTAGCGGGAGGCTATGAGCAGTTCTTC. Its protein product is CASSPGGPAGLAGGYEQFF.

This chain joins TRBV6-2 or TRBV6-3 and TRBJ2-1; TRBD2 matches at 9 bases. The CDR3 runs 15 residues. V dropped 1 base and J dropped 3; count of bases not matched to a gene: 1. Germline V gene data show CDR1 as MNHEY and CDR2 as SVGEGT. The CDR3 DNA is TGTGCCAGCAGTTACTATAGCGGGGGCTACAATGAGCAGTTCTTC. It yields the protein CASSYYSGGYNEQFF.

CDR3 sequence reads: CASSLPDRFAEAFF. CDR3 in DNA: TGTGCCAGCAGTTTACCTGATCGGTTTGCTGAAGCTTTCTTT. The chain combines TRBV28 with TRBJ1-1; no clear D gene. Trimming shortened V by 2 bases and J by 6 bases, and 13 bases separated the two germline ends. This CDR3 is built from 14 residues. Germline-derived CDR1 and CDR2 are MDHEN and SYDVKM.

The chain uses TRBV27 and TRBJ1-4, with a weak D call TRBD1 (5 bases). This CDR3 spans 15 amino acids. V was pared by 5 bases and J by 1 base, with 11 bases between. Germline V gene lookup returns CDR1 MNHEY and CDR2 SMNVEV (reference sequence). The CDR3 DNA follows: TGTGCCAGCAGTCGCACAGGCGTAACTAATGAAAAACTGTTTTTT. Protein sequence: CASSRTGVTNEKLFF.

CDR3 loop: CASSVRGTPSPLHF. As DNA, the CDR3 is TGTGCCAGCAGTGTCAGGGGAACCCCTTCACCCCTCCACTTT. The rearrangement joins TRBV27 to TRBJ1-6, with D perhaps matching TRBD1 (6 bases). Germline V gives CDR1 MNHEY, CDR2 SMNVEV (reference sequence). The V and J ends lost 5 bases and 9 bases respectively, with 14 bases between them. The CDR3 is 14 amino acids.

The rearrangement links TRBV25-1 to TRBJ1-1; D might be TRBD1 (5 bases). Germline values: CDR1 MGHDK, CDR2 SYGVNS. The CDR3 has 13 amino acids. Trimming cost V 3 bases and J 4 bases, with 9 bases left between them. The CDR3 bases are TGTGCCAGCAGTGAGGGGGGGATCACTGAAGCTTTCTTT. It yields the protein CASSEGGITEAFF.

To note about this clone: A much larger clonotype is one base distant, so this may be a read error. This sample includes further DNA sequences coding for the same CDR3. The chain employs TRBV14 and TRBJ1-2, with no clear D. CDR1 and CDR2 (germline): SGHDN, FVKESK. CDR3 size: 13 residues. The CDR3 protein is CASSHTPNYGYTF. Here the CDR3 DNA reads TGCGCCAGCAGCCATACACCAAACTATGGCTACACCTTC.

The J gene is TRBJ1-5, the V gene TRBV7-8; D is uncertain. From germline, CDR1 is SGHVS and CDR2 FQNEAQ. The length of the CDR3 is 13 residues. The V gene lost 1 base and the J gene lost 7 bases, with 8 bases spanning the gap. This chain's CDR3 is CASSLGRVQPQHF. DNA for the CDR3: TGTGCCAGCAGCTTAGGCCGGGTGCAGCCCCAGCATTTT.

The J gene is TRBJ1-3, the V gene TRBV2; D is unclear. Germline CDR1 is SNHLY and CDR2 is FYNNEI. CDR3 size: 14 residues. The germline V and J ends were trimmed by 7 bases and 10 bases, with 20 bases remaining between them. The CDR3 nucleotides read TGTGCCAGCATGTGGAAACCGCGAGGTGTGACCATATATTTT. Translating it yields CASMWKPRGVTIYF.

The chain uses TRBV7-6 and TRBJ2-1; 7 positions agree with TRBD1. This CDR3 is 16 amino acids long. Germline V CDR1 and CDR2: SGHVS, FNYEAQ. V shed 3 bases and J 1 base; nucleotides not matched to a gene: 6. The CDR3 loop is CASSLWDSNSYNEQFF. CDR3 nucleotide sequence: TGTGCCAGCAGCTTGTGGGACAGCAATTCCTACAATGAGCAGTTCTTC.

This chain joins TRBV4-2 and TRBJ1-6; a weak D match, TRBD1 (6 bases). V lost 0 bases, J lost 6 bases, and 21 bases lay in between. CDR1 and CDR2 (germline): LGHNA, YNFKEQ. The CDR3 is made up of 19 amino acids. This chain's CDR3 is CASSQDSPALTGGNSPLHF. In nucleotides, the CDR3 is TGTGCCAGCAGCCAAGACTCCCCAGCCCTGACAGGCGGTAATTCACCCCTCCACTTT.

This clone was detected only once. V and J are TRBV18 and TRBJ2-3; 9 bases map to TRBD2. CDR1 and CDR2 from the germline V gene are KGHSH and LQKENI. The CDR3 spans 16 residues. J lost 0 bases, V lost 6 bases, and 7 bases had no gene match. CDR3 region: CASSSLAGLSTDTQYF. The CDR3 bases are TGTGCCAGCTCCTCCCTAGCGGGATTAAGCACAGATACGCAGTATTTT.